This TCR beta chain is drawn from a study of molecular identifiers for immune sequencing clone quantification. Study findings and constraints: Shared barcodes on identical TCR molecules could underestimate the sizes of highly expanded clones. In CMV-specific effectors, clones above 20 copies held over 97% of molecules; naive, under 1%.

Germline CDR1 and CDR2: LGHNA and YSLEER. CDR3 length: 13 amino acids. TCRdb independently ran MiXCR on the PCR reads; one entry per CDR3 protein. The sample consists of some 320,000 distinct CDR3 sequences, 20% to 25% of them appearing once. Libraries of naive CD8 cells were prepared from approximately 20,000 to 1,000,000 sorted cells using 10%, 30% or 50% RNA. This clonotype was counted many times. Its antigen is not identified. A junction end diverges from the germline sequence, so it may reflect a read error. This chain links TRBV4-3 with TRBJ2-7; 9 bases line up with TRBD1. Sequenced: naive CD8+ T cells from blood, with Jurkat cell RNA spiked in. The subset was: FACS-sorted CD8+CD4-CCR7+CD45RA+ naive T cells. The TCR comes from a human donor in good health. Some libraries in this study had Jurkat cell RNA spiked in. The CDR3 DNA reads TGTGCCAGCAGCCTAGGGACAGGGTACGAGCAGTACTTC. Its protein product is CASSLGTGYEQYF.